This TCR beta chain comes out of a study of blood T cell repertoires in COVID-19 (dated by TCRdb to the early 2020s). Background on the whole study: Samples from collaborators originated in the United States, Italy and Spain and spanned both the acute and convalescent phases of COVID-19. The material from the prospective study consisted of cDNA or gDNA derived from T cells, B-cell-depleted T cells, or PBMCs. Deeply sampled blood TCRbeta repertoires from subjects exposed to, actively infected with, or recovered from COVID-19 were included in the dataset. A freely available public database, intended as a resource for researchers studying the immune response to SARS-CoV-2, is where the repertoires were released. The samples were drawn from the first 160 participants of the ongoing ImmuneRACE study and from some 1,300 subjects provided by 6 global collaborators. Nearly every sample came with metadata listing a de-identified subject ID, COVID-19 status, age in years and sex. HLA class I and class II types, where available, came from metadata supplied by the sample provider rather than from assay-based typing.

Collaborating institutions collected whole blood in K2EDTA tubes following their own protocols. For TCRbeta analysis, collaborator samples were shipped as frozen whole blood, as isolated PBMCs, or as DNA extracted from either sample type. The CDR1 and CDR2 encoded by the germline V gene are SGHTA and FQGNSA. The CDR3 starts with the cysteine, ends with the phenylalanine, and has 16 residues. The retained sequence is limited to the CDR3, 48 bases, with the frame set at the first base. V loses 3 bases at its end and J loses 1 base; junction bases beyond the gene matches: 3. TCRbeta CDR3 regions were amplified from genomic DNA by means of the immunoSEQ Assay, a bias-controlled multiplex PCR. The paper's processing steps were these. Nucleated cell counts per sample were estimated from amplification of reference gene primers within the assay. Sequence reads were collapsed and filtered to measure the absolute abundance of every unique TCRbeta CDR3 rearrangement. For each sample, productive Simpson clonality was calculated as the square root of Simpson's diversity index across productive rearrangements. TCRdb limited this immuneACCESS table to in-frame rearrangements with V and J called. A share of clones is missing; checked studies link under half to unresolved V genes, and the rest is unexplained. D and trimming were read from the DNA, whereas the V and J calls and clone size are those reported in that table. The sample table shows 30,000 to 40,000 clones, and roughly 88% are seen once. The top ten clones comprise more than 13% of the sample.

Details on this clone: Its specific antigen is unknown. Base qualities are not at hand, and no much larger clone is one base apart.

Findings and caveats that apply to the study as a whole: The quantity of clinical and demographic metadata differed by source and by participant and was supplied without curation.

The sequence joins TRBV7-2 to TRBJ2-2; 9 middle bases align to TRBD2. This receptor was identified in a man aged 60 to 69 with active COVID-19. Sequenced material: peripheral blood. DNA sequence: TGTGCCAGCAGCTTTACTAGCGGGCTGAACACCGGGGAGCTGTTTTTT. It translates as CASSFTSGLNTGELFF.